The 13 T cell receptor beta chains in this list originate from one sample, sequenced in a study of T cells in Graves' hyperthyroidism and ophthalmopathy. What was amplified from RNA transcripts were TCR beta CDR3 regions. The TCR CDR3 was amplified in a first-round RT-PCR using the HTBI primer set. TCRdb re-called the multiplex PCR reads through MiXCR, storing one row per CDR3 protein. Of about 640,000 distinct CDR3 sequences detected, around 20% appear once; the ten largest clones hold around a third. Sample: blood. The source of these receptors is a man aged 25-45 years with Graves' ophthalmopathy.

This clonotype was seen at least ten times. The chain uses TRBV2 and TRBJ1-1; D not certain. CDR1 is SNHLY and CDR2 is FYNNEI in the germline V gene. V gave up 3 bases and J gave up 0 bases, with 11 bases separating them. The CDR3 length is 15 residues. The CDR3 coding sequence is TGTGCCAGCAGTGAGATCGGCCAGCTGAACACTGAAGCTTTCTTT. It is translated as CASSEIGQLNTEAFF.

This clonotype came up a few times. This chain joins TRBV6-2 or TRBV6-3 and TRBJ2-6; weak D call: TRBD2 (6 bases). V lost 4 bases to trimming and J lost 0 bases, with 10 bases between them. The germline gives CDR1 MNHEY, CDR2 SVGEGT. The CDR3 has 16 amino acids. The CDR3 loop is CASSLFGGSGANVLTF. CDR3 sequence (DNA): TGTGCCAGCAGTTTATTCGGGGGCTCTGGGGCCAACGTCCTGACTTTC.

The rearrangement links TRBV2 to TRBJ2-1; TRBD1 is a possible D gene (5 bases). CDR3 length: 16 amino acids. Per the germline V gene, CDR1 is SNHLY and CDR2 is FYNNEI. Trimming shortened V by 5 bases and J by 1 base, and 15 bases separated the two germline ends. CDR3 amino acids: CASSFIGAKSYNEQFF. DNA for the CDR3: TGTGCCAGCAGTTTCATTGGGGCTAAATCCTACAATGAGCAGTTCTTC.

This clonotype was seen ten or more times. The rearrangement joins TRBV28 to TRBJ1-1; D perhaps matches TRBD1 (5 bases). In germline, CDR1 is MDHEN, CDR2 SYDVKM. The CDR3 extends over 12 amino acids. Trimming removed 7 bases at V and 6 bases at J, with 12 bases between. In DNA form, the CDR3 reads TGTGCCAGCACAGGGTCCGGCGCTGAAGCTTTCTTT. Protein sequence: CASTGSGAEAFF.

The V call is TRBV29-1, the J call TRBJ1-4; unclear D gene. V lost 5 bases to trimming and J lost 7 bases, with 8 bases between them. Per germline, CDR1 SQVTM and CDR2 ANQGSEA. CDR3 length equals 11 residues. This chain's CDR3 is CSVRATEKLFF. CDR3 bases: TGCAGCGTTCGGGCTACTGAAAAACTGTTTTTT.

V usage is TRBV27 and J usage is TRBJ1-6; no firm D call. The germline V gene has CDR1 MNHEY and CDR2 SMNVEV (reference sequence). This CDR3 has 14 residues. Deletions cut 3 bases from V and 14 bases from J, with 17 bases between. The CDR3 nucleotides are TGTGCCAGCAGTTTCGACGGGAAATTCATCTCCCTCCACTTT. Protein sequence: CASSFDGKFISLHF.

Ten or more counts support this clonotype. The chain is built from TRBV12-3 or TRBV12-4 and TRBJ1-5; TRBD1 matches 9 bases. This CDR3 has 16 residues. After removal of 6 bases from V and 4 bases from J, the junction contained 10 bases not matched to a gene. CDR3 in amino acids: CASSTTGGRTNQPQHF. CDR3 DNA sequence: TGTGCCAGCAGCACCACAGGGGGCCGGACGAATCAGCCCCAGCATTTT.

The chain employs TRBV7-9 and TRBJ2-7; no firm D call. The CDR3 spans 14 residues. V was pared by 1 base and J by 2 bases, with 9 bases between. Germline assignment: CDR1 SEHNR and CDR2 FQNEAQ (reference sequence). CDR3 bases: TGTGCCAGCAGCTTAGGCAGTCCACCCTACGAGCAGTACTTC. It encodes CASSLGSPPYEQYF.

The sample holds a few counts of this clonotype. The chain is built from TRBV4-2 and TRBJ2-2; D gene ambiguous. The CDR3 is 15 residues long. V gave up 0 bases and J gave up 1 base, with 6 bases separating them. From germline, CDR1 is LGHNA and CDR2 YNFKEQ. The CDR3 reads CASSQEEKNTGELFF. The CDR3 DNA sequence: TGTGCCAGCAGCCAAGAGGAGAAGAACACCGGGGAGCTGTTTTTT.

As regards this clonotype: Possible read error: a much larger clone is one base away. The conserved phenylalanine or tryptophan is not found at the CDR3 terminus, so this likely reflects a read error. The chain is built from TRBV3-1 and TRBJ2-5; TRBD2 agrees at 10 bases. The CDR3 is 15 residues long. Germline V gene data show CDR1 as LGHDT and CDR2 as YNNKEL (reference sequence). V was clipped by 1 base and J by 5 bases; unmatched bases: 4. The DNA for the CDR3 is TGTGCCAGCAGCCAAGTAGCGGGAGGAGGGGAGACCCAGTACGTC. It encodes CASSQVAGGGETQYV.

This clonotype has at least ten counts. V and J are TRBV15 and TRBJ2-3, with TRBD2 matching 11 bases. CDR3 length equals 17 residues. Unmatched junction bases numbered 5, after V lost 3 bases and J lost 0 bases. CDR1 LNHNV and CDR2 YYDKDF come from the germline V gene (reference sequence). CDR3 region: CATSSDRTSGSTDTQYF. Here the CDR3 DNA reads TGTGCCACCAGCAGCGACCGGACTAGCGGGAGCACAGATACGCAGTATTTT.

This clonotype showed up many times. The chain couples TRBV5-1 to TRBJ2-7; 9 bases agree with TRBD2. The CDR3 covers 15 residues. V lost 0 bases, J lost 2 bases, and 3 bases stayed unmatched. Germline lookup yields CDR1 SGHRS and CDR2 YFSETQ. CDR3 amino acids: CASSLATSGPYEQYF. The CDR3 DNA reads as TGCGCCAGCAGCTTGGCGACTAGCGGACCCTACGAGCAGTACTTC.

The V and J genes are TRBV13 and TRBJ2-1, with a tentative D call TRBD2 (5 bases). The germline V gene encodes CDR1 PRHDT and CDR2 FYEKMQ (reference sequence). The CDR3 covers 16 residues. The V end was cut by 5 bases, the J end by 2 bases, with 16 bases between. The CDR3 nucleotides read TGTGCCAGCAGCCCCCTGTCGAGCGGAACCTACAATGAGCAGTTCTTC. Its protein product is CASSPLSSGTYNEQFF.